These 13 T cell receptor beta chains were sequenced from one sample in a study of cytomegalovirus exposure and HLA in healthy donors. Vbeta (60) and Jbeta (13) primers were used in the PCR. TCRdb's table, derived via immunoSEQ multiplex PCR, lists solely in-frame clones and lacks some. The repertoire has 90,000 to 150,000 clones, 75% of them found once; the top ten carry about 2.8%. Sequenced sample: PBMCs. The receptors come from a woman aged 40 to 50 in good health and CMV-seropositive.

This clone has only a few counts. The gene calls are TRBV27 and TRBJ1-2, with D perhaps TRBD1 (5 bases). Germline CDR1 reads MNHEY; CDR2 reads SMNVEV (reference sequence). Between the trimmed V and J ends, which lost 3 bases and 7 bases, there was a span of 9 bases. The CDR3 is made up of 12 amino acids. CDR3 sequence reads: CASSFQGSGYTF. CDR3 sequence (DNA): TGTGCCAGCAGTTTCCAGGGTAGTGGCTACACCTTC.

This chain links TRBV5-1 with TRBJ2-1, with 10 bases identical to TRBD1. CDR3 length: 15 residues. V was clipped by 2 bases and J by 6 bases; unmatched bases: 5. Germline V lookup: CDR1 SGHRS, CDR2 YFSETQ. Here the CDR3 DNA reads TGCGCCAGCAGCTTAGGGACAGGGGTAAGCAATGAGCAGTTCTTC. Protein product: CASSLGTGVSNEQFF. The full variable domain, completed using reference TRBV5-1 and TRBJ2-1, is KAGVTQTPRYLIKTRGQQVTLSCSPISGHRSVSWYQQTPGQGLQFLFEYFSETQRNKGNFPGRFSGRQFSNSRSEMNVSTLELGDSALYLCASSLGTGVSNEQFFGPGTRLTVL.

This chain uses TRBV28 with TRBJ2-7; 7 nucleotides align to TRBD1. Germline V gene lookup returns CDR1 MDHEN and CDR2 SYDVKM. V gave up 6 bases and J gave up 13 bases; unmatched junction bases: 21. The CDR3 length is 15 residues. This CDR3 reads CASSGTELGRGRLYF. The CDR3 nucleotides read TGTGCCAGCAGCGGGACAGAACTAGGAAGGGGACGCCTTTACTTC.

This clone has only one observation. The chain links TRBV12-5 to TRBJ1-2; D gene unclear. The CDR3 length is 16 residues. CDR1 is LGHNT, CDR2 FRNRAP, per germline. V lost 2 bases and J 2 bases, leaving 15 bases between the germline ends. CDR3 amino acids: CASGLMNRERNYGYTF. In DNA, the CDR3 is TGTGCTAGTGGTTTGATGAACCGGGAAAGAAACTATGGCTACACCTTC.

The rearrangement joins TRBV5-6 to TRBJ2-7; 9 nucleotides align to TRBD2. From germline, CDR1 is SGHDT and CDR2 YYEEEE. J lost 4 bases, V lost 0 bases, and 5 bases had no gene match. CDR3 length equals 15 residues. CDR3 DNA: TGTGCCAGCAGCTTGGCCGGTAGCGGGAGTTACGAGCAGTACTTC. Protein sequence: CASSLAGSGSYEQYF.

There are a few counts of this clone. CDR3 nucleotide sequence: TGTGCCAGCAGCGCTGGACAGGGACCTGAAGCTTTCTTT. Residues: CASSAGQGPEAFF. The chain combines TRBV7-9 with TRBJ1-1; 8 nucleotides line up with TRBD1. The ends lost 5 bases at V and 6 bases at J; junction bases unmatched: 5. Germline CDR1 reads SEHNR; CDR2 reads FQNEAQ (reference sequence). The CDR3 spans 13 residues.

The V call is TRBV9, the J call TRBJ2-7; 9 positions match TRBD1. Trimming removed 0 bases from V and 1 base from J; junction bases left unmatched: 2. CDR3 length: 15 amino acids. Germline loops: CDR1 SGDLS, CDR2 YYNGEE. CDR3 sequence reads: CASSVGGTGSYEQYF. In nucleotides, the CDR3 is TGTGCCAGCAGCGTAGGGGGGACAGGGTCCTACGAGCAGTACTTC.

V and J are TRBV28 and TRBJ2-2; weak D call: TRBD1 (5 bases). From germline, CDR1 is MDHEN and CDR2 SYDVKM. V was pared by 6 bases and J by 6 bases, with 14 bases between. CDR3 size: 14 residues. CDR3 sequence (DNA): TGTGCCAGCAGAATCCAGGGTAACGCCGGGGAGCTGTTTTTT. The encoded protein is CASRIQGNAGELFF.

The CDR3 is CASSLGTSGRSYNEQFF. The CDR3 DNA follows: TGTGCCAGCAGCTTAGGGACTAGCGGCCGCTCCTACAATGAGCAGTTCTTC. The genes are TRBV5-6 and TRBJ2-1; the match to TRBD2 covers 11 bases. This CDR3 comprises 17 residues. Losses at the gene ends were 2 bases for V and 0 bases for J; bases not matched to a gene: 4. Germline V gene sequence: CDR1 SGHDT, CDR2 YYEEEE.

A note on this clone: Within the sample, other DNA sequences also encode this same CDR3. V usage is TRBV6-9 and J usage is TRBJ2-7; a weak D match, TRBD1 (5 bases). Germline CDR1 and CDR2: MNHGY and SVAAGI. V was pared by 4 bases and J by 7 bases, with 11 bases between. This CDR3 is 12 amino acids long. CDR3 sequence (DNA): TGTGCCAGCAGTTGGACACTCCTAGAGCAGTACTTC. This translates into CASSWTLLEQYF.

V usage is TRBV7-3 and J usage is TRBJ2-5; the D gene is possibly TRBD2 (6 bases). The V and J ends lost 1 base and 7 bases respectively, with 16 bases between them. The CDR3 is 15 residues long. Germline CDR1 and CDR2: SGHTA and FQGTGA. This CDR3 is CASSLSGTDQTTQYF. For the CDR3, the DNA is TGTGCCAGCAGCTTAAGCGGGACTGACCAGACGACCCAGTACTTC.

The chain joins TRBV5-6 to TRBJ1-1; TRBD1 aligns across 10 bases. Losses at the gene ends were 2 bases for V and 4 bases for J; bases not matched to a gene: 2. Germline CDR1 and CDR2: SGHDT and YYEEEE. This CDR3 is 14 amino acids long. DNA of the CDR3: TGTGCCAGCAGCTTAGGACAGGGGGTCACTGAAGCTTTCTTT. It encodes CASSLGQGVTEAFF. The variable domain in full, completed from reference TRBV5-6 and TRBJ1-1, reads DAGVTQSPTHLIKTRGQQVTLRCSPKSGHDTVSWYQQALGQGPQFIFQYYEEEERQRGNFPDRFSGHQFPNYSSELNVNALLLGDSALYLCASSLGQGVTEAFFGQGTRLTVV.

This clone was counted between two and nine times. The gene calls are TRBV4-3 and TRBJ1-2, with 9 nucleotides matching TRBD1. Per germline, CDR1 LGHNA and CDR2 YSLEER. V gave up 4 bases and J gave up 7 bases; unmatched junction bases: 16. The CDR3 loop spans 17 amino acids. CDR3 DNA sequence: TGCGCCAGCAGCCTACAGGCGCGGGGACAGGGACGTTCTGGCTACACCTTC. Encoded protein: CASSLQARGQGRSGYTF.